The present T cell receptor beta chain was sequenced within a study of T cell repertoires in cytomegalovirus infection (dated by TCRdb to between 2017 and 2020). Regarding the study in general: Peptide stimulations targeted recently identified HLA-C-restricted CMV epitopes, whose presentation resists viral immunomodulation, together with well-studied HLA-B-restricted epitopes. Donor HLA type was relevant to the analysis, as public TCR beta signatures indicated carriage of CMV infection together with the matching HLA type. Beyond this particular receptor, the publication reports: Carriers of CMV infection plus the relevant HLA type were discriminated by the cumulative frequency of public TCR beta family members in the study cohort and in an independent roughly 370-donor cohort. The ex vivo response was dominated by HLA-C-restricted CMV-specific TCR beta clonotypes, which also provided the single most frequent clonotype in two of eight donors.

The CDR3 holds 14 amino acids from the cysteine to the phenylalanine. This entry keeps only the CDR3 DNA: 42 bases, framed from base 1. After removal of 1 base from V and 8 bases from J, the junction retains 3 bases not matched to a gene. The treatment or condition tag for this specimen amounts to: in vitro stimulation with specific CMV peptide epitopes to enrich CMV-specific T cells. Regarding this clonotype: No cognate antigen has been identified for it. No quality values exist for individual bases; no much larger clone is one base distant.

Sequencing instrument: Illumina HiSeq 1500. TCRdb redid the processing of the public reads, applying fastp at Q25 and MiXCR, and retained in-frame beta chains. Rows are unified per CDR3 protein, each entry keeping the most common DNA and genes. This sample is represented by about 89,000 distinct CDR3 sequences; about 29% of them were singletons. More than 70% of the sample is in the top ten clones. The V and J segments used are TRBV12-3 or TRBV12-4 and TRBJ2-1; 9 middle bases align to TRBD2. This clonotype originated in a human donor in good health (CMV status not recorded). Some clones in this sample may be carry-over from other donors' samples. The source was CD8+ T cells from cultured PBMCs, collected from culture after CMV antigen stimulation. The DNA sequence is TGTGCCAGCAGTTTAGGCGGGGGGGCGGATGAGCAGTTCTTC. Its translation reads: CASSLGGGADEQFF.